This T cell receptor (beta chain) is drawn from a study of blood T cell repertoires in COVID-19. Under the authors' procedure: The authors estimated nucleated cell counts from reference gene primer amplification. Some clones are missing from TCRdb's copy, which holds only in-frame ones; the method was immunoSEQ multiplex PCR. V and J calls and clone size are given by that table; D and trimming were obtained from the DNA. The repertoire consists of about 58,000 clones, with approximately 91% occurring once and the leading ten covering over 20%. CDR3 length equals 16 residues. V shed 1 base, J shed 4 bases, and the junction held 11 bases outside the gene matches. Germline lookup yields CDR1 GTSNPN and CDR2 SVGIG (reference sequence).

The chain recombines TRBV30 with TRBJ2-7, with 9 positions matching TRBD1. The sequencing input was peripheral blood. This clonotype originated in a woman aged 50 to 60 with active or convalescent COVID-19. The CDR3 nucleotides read TGTGCCTGGAGTGAAATGAACAGGGGGCGCGGGTACGAGCAGTACTTC. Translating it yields CAWSEMNRGRGYEQYF.